The next 29 T cell receptor beta chains were all read from a single sample in a study of T cell changes during pregnancy in multiple sclerosis. Here immunoSEQ multiplex PCR was the method, and the copy in TCRdb shows in-frame clones only, minus some. Of about 59,000 clones in the sample, about 92% were seen once. This sample comprised peripheral blood, obtained in the third trimester of pregnancy. These receptors were obtained from a female donor in good health, enrolled as a control in a pregnancy study.

The chain joins TRBV9 to TRBJ1-5; the match to TRBD1 covers 7 bases. Germline-derived CDR1 and CDR2 are SGDLS and YYNGEE. The CDR3 extends over 14 amino acids. The V segment lost 4 bases and the J segment 6 bases; nucleotides outside the gene matches: 7. CDR3 region: CASSTGTDIQPQHF. The CDR3 DNA reads as TGTGCCAGCAGCACTGGGACAGACATTCAGCCCCAGCATTTT.

This chain connects TRBV6-1 to TRBJ1-1; the D gene is possibly TRBD1 (5 bases). Per germline, CDR1 MNHNS and CDR2 SASEGT. This CDR3 region has 14 residues. Between the trimmed V and J ends, which lost 3 bases and 4 bases, there was a span of 12 bases. The CDR3 reads CASSELQGSTEAFF. The DNA for the CDR3 is TGTGCCAGCAGTGAGCTCCAGGGAAGCACTGAAGCTTTCTTT.

The chain couples TRBV12-5 to TRBJ2-7; 9 nucleotides align to TRBD1. CDR3 length: 14 residues. Losses at the gene ends were 7 bases for V and 0 bases for J; bases not matched to a gene: 4. Germline V gene lookup returns CDR1 LGHNT and CDR2 FRNRAP. The CDR3 nucleotides are TGTGCTAGTGCCCCGGGACAGGGCTCCTACGAGCAGTACTTC. It encodes CASAPGQGSYEQYF.

This chain uses TRBV27 with TRBJ2-7; D is possibly TRBD1 (5 bases). Germline assignment: CDR1 MNHEY and CDR2 SMNVEV (reference sequence). This CDR3 is built from 14 residues. V was trimmed by 4 bases and J by 2 bases, leaving 12 bases between them. CDR3: CASSYWPGTYEQYF. The CDR3 DNA is TGTGCCAGCAGTTATTGGCCAGGGACCTACGAGCAGTACTTC.

The V and J genes are TRBV11-2 and TRBJ2-5; TRBD1 is a possible D gene (5 bases). Trimming stripped 1 base from V and 5 bases from J, with 8 bases between. Per germline, CDR1 SGHAT and CDR2 FQNNGV. This CDR3 region has 13 residues. CDR3 in amino acids: CASSLVAGETQYF. The CDR3 region has the DNA TGTGCCAGCAGCTTAGTAGCAGGGGAGACCCAGTACTTC.

The chain recombines TRBV18 with TRBJ2-1; D is ambiguous. The germline gives CDR1 KGHSH, CDR2 LQKENI. The V end lost 3 bases, the J end lost 7 bases, and 7 bases lay between the germline ends. CDR3 length: 12 residues. DNA for the CDR3: TGTGCCAGCTCACCGGCCGTGAATGAGCAGTTCTTC. It codes for CASSPAVNEQFF.

V is TRBV19 and J is TRBJ2-3; D not certain. Germline CDR1 is LNHDA and CDR2 is SQIVND (reference sequence). The CDR3 is 12 amino acids. Between the trimmed V and J ends, which lost 8 bases and 4 bases, there was a span of 10 bases. The CDR3 nucleotides are TGTGCCAGTTCCCGTCTCGCAGATACGCAGTATTTT. Translating it yields CASSRLADTQYF.

The chain uses TRBV27 and TRBJ2-7; a possible D gene is TRBD1 (6 bases). Germline V CDR1 and CDR2: MNHEY, SMNVEV (reference sequence). V was pared by 7 bases and J by 3 bases, with 16 bases between. The CDR3 is made up of 14 amino acids. The CDR3 reads CASIRPDRIYEQYF. The CDR3 DNA sequence: TGTGCCAGCATCCGACCGGACAGAATCTACGAGCAGTACTTC.

The chain is built from TRBV2 and TRBJ2-3; D perhaps matches TRBD2 (6 bases). The germline V gene encodes CDR1 SNHLY and CDR2 FYNNEI. The CDR3 contains 12 residues. V was clipped by 10 bases and J by 1 base, with 9 bases between them. CDR3 loop: CANWGGTDTQYF. In nucleotides, the CDR3 is TGTGCCAACTGGGGGGGCACAGATACGCAGTATTTT. The full variable domain, its missing parts supplied by reference TRBV2 and TRBJ2-3, is EPEVTQTPSHQVTQMGQEVILRCVPISNHLYFYWYRQILGQKVEFLVSFYNNEISEKSEIFDDQFSVERPDGSNFTLKIRSTKLEDSAMYFCANWGGTDTQYFGPGTRLTVL.

The V and J genes are TRBV7-2 and TRBJ2-7; D is undetermined. This CDR3 is 12 amino acids long. Looked up from germline, CDR1 is SGHTA and CDR2 is FQGNSA. V lost 2 bases and J 4 bases, leaving 6 bases between the germline ends. The CDR3 region is CASSLNGYEQYF. In DNA, the CDR3 is TGTGCCAGCAGCTTAAACGGGTACGAGCAGTACTTC.

The rearrangement joins TRBV4-3 to TRBJ2-1, with 12 bases lining up with TRBD2. This CDR3 contains 20 residues. The V gene end was trimmed by 0 bases and the J gene end by 0 bases; junction bases not matched to a gene: 9. CDR1 and CDR2 (germline): LGHNA, YSLEER. CDR3 nucleotide sequence: TGCGCCAGCAGCCAAGATTCTAGCGGGGGGGCCGGCTTCTCCTACAATGAGCAGTTCTTC. Residues: CASSQDSSGGAGFSYNEQFF.

The chain is built from TRBV9 and TRBJ2-2; 7 positions agree with TRBD2. Unmatched junction bases numbered 2, after V lost 2 bases and J lost 4 bases. The CDR3 length is 14 residues. Germline assignment: CDR1 SGDLS and CDR2 YYNGEE. The CDR3 nucleotides read TGTGCCAGCAGCGTTGGGGGGGGCACCGGGGAGCTGTTTTTT. It specifies CASSVGGGTGELFF.

This chain links TRBV5-1 with TRBJ2-7, with D possibly matching TRBD2 (7 bases). The CDR3 runs to 14 residues. Germline values: CDR1 SGHRS, CDR2 YFSETQ. V dropped 6 bases and J dropped 2 bases, with 15 bases sitting between them. DNA of the CDR3: TGCGCCAGCAACAAGGGGGGGGCAACCTACGAGCAGTACTTC. Its translation: CASNKGGATYEQYF.

The chain joins TRBV7-2 to TRBJ1-4; TRBD1 aligns across 9 bases. Germline-derived CDR1 and CDR2 are SGHTA and FQGNSA. With V trimmed by 4 bases and J by 4 bases, 7 bases remained unmatched. The CDR3 covers 16 residues. CDR3 in amino acids: CASSSWTGVDNEKLFF. The CDR3, as DNA: TGTGCCAGCAGCTCATGGACAGGGGTAGATAATGAAAAACTGTTTTTT.

V gene TRBV27 combines with J gene TRBJ1-1, with TRBD1 matching 9 bases. V dropped 3 bases and J dropped 1; count of bases not matched to a gene: 3. CDR1 is MNHEY and CDR2 is SMNVEV in the germline V gene (reference sequence). This CDR3 is 15 amino acids long. CDR3 loop: CASSLDRGGNTEAFF. The CDR3 DNA is TGTGCCAGCAGTTTGGACAGGGGTGGGAACACTGAAGCTTTCTTT.

The V call is TRBV19, the J call TRBJ1-4; 11 bases align to TRBD1. Germline CDR1 LNHDA, CDR2 SQIVND (reference sequence). The CDR3 runs 16 residues. Trimming took 5 bases from V and 3 from J; bases not matched to a gene: 5. The CDR3 coding sequence is TGTGCCAGTAGTTCCGGGACAGGGGGAGCTAATGAAAAACTGTTTTTT. Translated: CASSSGTGGANEKLFF. The whole variable domain, remainder taken from reference TRBV19 and TRBJ1-4, is DGGITQSPKYLFRKEGQNVTLSCEQNLNHDAMYWYRQDPGQGLRLIYYSQIVNDFQKGDIAEGYSVSREKKESFPLTVTSAQKNPTAFYLCASSSGTGGANEKLFFGSGTQLSVL.

The genes are TRBV7-8 and TRBJ1-5; the match to TRBD1 covers 7 bases. Germline CDR1 reads SGHVS; CDR2 reads FQNEAQ. The V segment lost 4 bases and the J segment 3 bases; nucleotides outside the gene matches: 6. The CDR3 sequence is 15 residues long. CDR3 nucleotides: TGTGCCAGCAGCTCCGGGACAGTCCACAATCAGCCCCAGCATTTT. Translation: CASSSGTVHNQPQHF. The variable domain in full, with the rest retrieved from reference TRBV7-8 and TRBJ1-5, is GAGVSQSPRYKVAKRGQDVALRCDPISGHVSLFWYQQALGQGPEFLTYFQNEAQLDKSGLPSDRFFAERPEGSVSTLKIQRTQQEDSAVYLCASSSGTVHNQPQHFGDGTRLSIL.

The genes are TRBV7-2 and TRBJ2-7; D call uncertain. The CDR3 has 14 residues. The V end was cut by 0 bases, the J end by 6 bases, with 12 bases between. CDR1 is SGHTA and CDR2 is FQGNSA in the germline V gene. The CDR3 here is CASSLAGVVGEQYF. The CDR3 bases are TGTGCCAGCAGCTTAGCCGGAGTGGTAGGCGAGCAGTACTTC.

This chain connects TRBV11-2 to TRBJ2-7; perhaps TRBD2 as D (5 bases). CDR1 is SGHAT, CDR2 FQNNGV, per germline. CDR3 length: 14 residues. V lost 8 bases and J 5 bases, leaving 19 bases between the germline ends. CDR3 protein: CASHPAGRVHEQYF. DNA for the CDR3: TGTGCCAGCCACCCGGCGGGCCGGGTCCACGAGCAGTACTTC.

The rearrangement joins TRBV7-2 to TRBJ2-7; 9 nucleotides match TRBD2. CDR1 and CDR2 (germline): SGHTA, FQGNSA. The CDR3 has 15 residues. The junction had 7 bases not matched to a gene; V was cut back by 5 bases and J by 2 bases. CDR3 DNA sequence: TGTGCCAGCAGCAGCTCTAGCGGGACCGCCTACGAGCAGTACTTC. The encoded protein is CASSSSSGTAYEQYF.

The genes are TRBV5-4 and TRBJ1-1; 11 nucleotides align to TRBD1. Germline assignment: CDR1 SGHNT and CDR2 YYREEE (reference sequence). This CDR3 comprises 15 residues. With V trimmed by 3 bases and J by 6 bases, 7 bases remained unmatched. The CDR3 is CASSSPGQGVAEAFF. DNA of the CDR3: TGTGCCAGCAGCTCACCGGGACAGGGGGTAGCTGAAGCTTTCTTT.

The CDR3 region is CASSGGTGAETQYF. In DNA, the CDR3 is TGCGCCAGCAGCGGGGGGACAGGGGCAGAGACCCAGTACTTC. This sequence joins TRBV5-1 and TRBJ2-5; 10 nucleotides align to TRBD1. Losses at the gene ends were 4 bases for V and 4 bases for J; bases not matched to a gene: 4. CDR1 and CDR2 from the germline V gene are SGHRS and YFSETQ. The length of the CDR3 is 14 residues. Full variable domain (remainder filled in from reference TRBV5-1 and TRBJ2-5): KAGVTQTPRYLIKTRGQQVTLSCSPISGHRSVSWYQQTPGQGLQFLFEYFSETQRNKGNFPGRFSGRQFSNSRSEMNVSTLELGDSALYLCASSGGTGAETQYFGPGTRLLVL.

With regard to this clone: The junction does not match germline at one end; this may be a read error. CDR3 region: CASSLAPRGGFGLF. CDR3 in DNA: TGTGCCAGCAGCTTAGCCCCACGGGGGGGGTTTGGGCTCTTT. V is TRBV11-2 and J is TRBJ1-1, with a possible D match to TRBD1 (5 bases). Germline CDR1 SGHAT, CDR2 FQNNGV. The length of the CDR3 is 14 residues.

The chain uses TRBV6-5 and TRBJ1-3; tentative D call: TRBD1 (5 bases). Between the trimmed V and J ends, which lost 2 bases and 0 bases, there was a span of 8 bases. Germline CDR1 reads MNHEY; CDR2 reads SVGAGI. There are 15 residues in the CDR3. This chain's CDR3 is CASSYDRGSGNTIYF. CDR3 sequence (DNA): TGTGCCAGCAGTTACGATAGGGGCTCTGGAAACACCATATATTTT.

J is TRBJ1-5 and V is TRBV29-1; a possible D gene is TRBD1 (5 bases). This CDR3 region has 12 residues. The V gene lost 7 bases and the J gene lost 2 bases, with 9 bases spanning the gap. Germline V gene lookup returns CDR1 SQVTM and CDR2 ANQGSEA. DNA for the CDR3: TGCAGCGCCAGGGAGGGCAATCAGCCCCAGCATTTT. Translating it yields CSAREGNQPQHF.

The CDR3 spells CASSVTEETQYF. CDR3 DNA: TGTGCCAGCAGTGTGACAGAAGAGACCCAGTACTTC. V is TRBV2 and J is TRBJ2-5; D perhaps matches TRBD1 (5 bases). The CDR3 sequence is 12 residues long. V lost 4 bases and J 3 bases, leaving 6 bases between the germline ends. Germline CDR1 SNHLY, CDR2 FYNNEI.

V gene TRBV19 combines with J gene TRBJ1-1; D unresolved. V lost 3 bases, J lost 8 bases, and 10 bases lay in between. The CDR3 is 12 amino acids. CDR1 is LNHDA and CDR2 is SQIVND in the germline V gene (reference sequence). The CDR3 is CASSIYPQEAFF. CDR3 coding DNA: TGTGCCAGTAGTATTTATCCGCAGGAAGCTTTCTTT.

The chain is built from TRBV11-3 and TRBJ2-1; weak D call: TRBD2 (5 bases). The CDR3 is 13 residues long. From germline, CDR1 is SGHNT and CDR2 YENEEA. Trimming took off 5 bases at V and 12 bases at J, with 17 bases between the two ends. The CDR3 spells CASSLSLRDVQFF. The CDR3 nucleotides are TGTGCCAGCAGCCTCAGCCTACGGGATGTGCAGTTCTTC.

This chain connects TRBV2 to TRBJ1-3; no clear D. The V end was cut by 4 bases, the J end by 1 base, with 8 bases between. From germline, CDR1 is SNHLY and CDR2 FYNNEI. This CDR3 has 14 amino acids. CDR3: CASSAEGSGNTIYF. CDR3 sequence (DNA): TGTGCCAGCAGTGCTGAGGGATCTGGAAACACCATATATTTT.